This T cell receptor beta chain was observed in a study of molecular identifiers for immune sequencing clone quantification. Whole-study findings and limits: Jurkat TCR RNA spiked in from one cell reportedly remained identifiable amid 970,000 or so naive cells.

MiXCR, applied by TCRdb to the PCR reads, yields one record per CDR3 protein. The sample has about 40,000 distinct CDR3 sequences, around 18% seen once; the top ten hold around 7%. CDR3 length: 16 residues. Germline V lookup: CDR1 PRHDT, CDR2 FYEKMQ (reference sequence). This clonotype was recorded a few times. Its antigen remains unidentified. Its ends do not fully match the called genes, so a read error is possible. In the sort, naive CD8 T cells were defined as CD8+CD4-CCR7+CD45RA+. The chain employs TRBV13 and TRBJ2-2, with 10 bases that match TRBD1. This sequence originates from a human donor in good health. Some libraries in this study had Jurkat cell RNA spiked in. Material for sequencing was naive CD8+ T cells from blood, with Jurkat cell RNA spiked in. Described subset: FACS-sorted CD8+CD4-CCR7+CD45RA+ naive T cells. The CDR3 region is CTSRTGTGAGTGELFF. The CDR3, as DNA: TGTACCAGCAGAACCGGGACAGGGGCTGGCACCGGGGAGCTGTTTTTT.